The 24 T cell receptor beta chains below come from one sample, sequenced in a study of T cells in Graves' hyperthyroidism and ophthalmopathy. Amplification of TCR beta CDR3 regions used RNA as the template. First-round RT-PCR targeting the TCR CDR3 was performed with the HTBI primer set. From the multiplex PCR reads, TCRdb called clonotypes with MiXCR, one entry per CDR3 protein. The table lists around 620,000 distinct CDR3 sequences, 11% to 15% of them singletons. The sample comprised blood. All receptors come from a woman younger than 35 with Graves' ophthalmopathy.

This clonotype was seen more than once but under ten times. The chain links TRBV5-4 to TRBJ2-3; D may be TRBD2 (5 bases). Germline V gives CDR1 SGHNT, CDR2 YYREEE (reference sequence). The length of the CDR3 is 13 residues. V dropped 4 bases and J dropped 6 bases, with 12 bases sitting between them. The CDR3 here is CASSATPGDTQYF. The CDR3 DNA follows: TGTGCCAGCAGCGCGACGCCGGGGGATACGCAGTATTTT.

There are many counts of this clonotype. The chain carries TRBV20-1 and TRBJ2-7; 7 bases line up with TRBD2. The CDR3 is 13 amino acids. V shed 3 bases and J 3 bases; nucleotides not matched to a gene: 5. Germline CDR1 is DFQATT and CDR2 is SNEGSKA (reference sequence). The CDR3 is CSARASGFYEQYF. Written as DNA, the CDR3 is TGCAGTGCTAGGGCTAGCGGCTTCTACGAGCAGTACTTC.

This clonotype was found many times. This CDR3 reads CASSEGTGGLNSPLHF. CDR3 in DNA: TGTGCCAGCAGTGAAGGAACAGGGGGATTGAATTCACCCCTCCACTTT. V usage is TRBV6-1 and J usage is TRBJ1-6; 8 bases line up with TRBD1. CDR1 and CDR2 (germline): MNHNS, SASEGT. The CDR3 consists of 16 residues. V trimming: 1 base; J trimming: 7 bases; junction bases outside the gene matches: 6.

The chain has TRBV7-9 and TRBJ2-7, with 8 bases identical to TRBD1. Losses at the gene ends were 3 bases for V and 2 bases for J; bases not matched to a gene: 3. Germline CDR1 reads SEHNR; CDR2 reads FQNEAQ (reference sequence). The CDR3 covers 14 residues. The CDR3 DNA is TGTGCCAGCAGCTTGACGACAGGGGCCTACGAGCAGTACTTC. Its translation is CASSLTTGAYEQYF.

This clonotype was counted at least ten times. CDR3 nucleotide sequence: TGCAGCGTTGTGGCGCGGGAGGGCCCCTACGAGCAGTACTTC. As protein: CSVVAREGPYEQYF. This chain joins TRBV29-1 and TRBJ2-7; 9 bases line up with TRBD2. Trimming at V came to 4 bases and at J to 2 bases, leaving 6 bases not matched to a gene. Germline CDR1 is SQVTM and CDR2 is ANQGSEA. CDR3 length equals 14 residues.

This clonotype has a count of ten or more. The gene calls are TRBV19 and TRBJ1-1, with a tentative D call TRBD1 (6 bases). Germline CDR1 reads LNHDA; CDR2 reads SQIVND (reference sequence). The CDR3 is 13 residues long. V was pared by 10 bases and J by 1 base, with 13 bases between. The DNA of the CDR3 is TGTGCCACCCTAGACAGGCGGAACACTGAAGCTTTCTTT. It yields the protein CATLDRRNTEAFF.

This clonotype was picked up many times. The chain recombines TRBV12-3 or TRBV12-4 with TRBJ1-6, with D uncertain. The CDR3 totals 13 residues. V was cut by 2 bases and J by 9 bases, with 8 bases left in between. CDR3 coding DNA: TGTGCCAGCAGTTTAACCGCAAGTTCACCCCTCCACTTT. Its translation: CASSLTASSPLHF.

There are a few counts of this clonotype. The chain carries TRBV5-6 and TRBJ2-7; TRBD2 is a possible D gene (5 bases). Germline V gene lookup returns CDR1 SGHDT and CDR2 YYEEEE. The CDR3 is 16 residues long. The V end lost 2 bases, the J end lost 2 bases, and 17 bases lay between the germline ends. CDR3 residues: CASSFTSGWFTYEQYF. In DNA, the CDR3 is TGTGCCAGCAGCTTTACATCGGGATGGTTTACCTACGAGCAGTACTTC. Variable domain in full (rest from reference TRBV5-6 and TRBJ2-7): DAGVTQSPTHLIKTRGQQVTLRCSPKSGHDTVSWYQQALGQGPQFIFQYYEEEERQRGNFPDRFSGHQFPNYSSELNVNALLLGDSALYLCASSFTSGWFTYEQYFGPGTRLTVT.

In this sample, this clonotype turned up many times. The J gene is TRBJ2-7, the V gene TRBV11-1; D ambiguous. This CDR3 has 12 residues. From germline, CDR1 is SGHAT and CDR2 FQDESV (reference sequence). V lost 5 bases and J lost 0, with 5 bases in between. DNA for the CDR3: TGTGCCAGCAGCCTTCTCTCCTACGAGCAGTACTTC. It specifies CASSLLSYEQYF. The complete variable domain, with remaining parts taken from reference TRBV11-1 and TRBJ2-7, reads EAEVAQSPRYKITEKSQAVAFWCDPISGHATLYWYRQILGQGPELLVQFQDESVVDDSQLPKDRFSAERLKGVDSTLKIQPAELGDSAMYLCASSLLSYEQYFGPGTRLTVT.

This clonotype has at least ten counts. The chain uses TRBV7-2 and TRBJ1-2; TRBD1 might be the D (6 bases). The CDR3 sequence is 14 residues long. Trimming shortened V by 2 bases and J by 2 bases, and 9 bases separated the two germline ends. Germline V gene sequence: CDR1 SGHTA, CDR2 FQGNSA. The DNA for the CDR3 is TGTGCCAGCAGCTTATGGGGACAAAACTATGGCTACACCTTC. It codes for CASSLWGQNYGYTF.

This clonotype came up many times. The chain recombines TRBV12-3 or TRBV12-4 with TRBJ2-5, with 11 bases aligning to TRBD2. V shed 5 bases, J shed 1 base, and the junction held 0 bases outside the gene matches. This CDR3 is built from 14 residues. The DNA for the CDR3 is TGTGCCAGCAGTGGACTAGCGGGCCAAGAGACCCAGTACTTC. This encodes CASSGLAGQETQYF.

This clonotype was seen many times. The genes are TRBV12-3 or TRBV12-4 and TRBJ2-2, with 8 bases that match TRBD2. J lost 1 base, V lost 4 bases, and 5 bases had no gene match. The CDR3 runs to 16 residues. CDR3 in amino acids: CASSSRTSQNTGELFF. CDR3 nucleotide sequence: TGTGCCAGCAGTTCCAGGACTAGCCAGAACACCGGGGAGCTGTTTTTT.

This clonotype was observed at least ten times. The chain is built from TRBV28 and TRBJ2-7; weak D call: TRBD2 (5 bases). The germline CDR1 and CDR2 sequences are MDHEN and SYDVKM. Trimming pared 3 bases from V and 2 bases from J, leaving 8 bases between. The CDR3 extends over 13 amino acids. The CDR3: CASSFGRAYEQYF. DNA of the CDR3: TGTGCCAGCAGTTTCGGGCGGGCCTACGAGCAGTACTTC.

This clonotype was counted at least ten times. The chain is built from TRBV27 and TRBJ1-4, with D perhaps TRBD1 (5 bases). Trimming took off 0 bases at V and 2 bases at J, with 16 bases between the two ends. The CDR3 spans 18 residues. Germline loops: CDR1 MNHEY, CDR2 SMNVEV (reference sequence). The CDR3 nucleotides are TGTGCCAGCAGTTTATCCCGAGCCTACAGGACCACTAATGAAAAACTGTTTTTT. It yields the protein CASSLSRAYRTTNEKLFF.

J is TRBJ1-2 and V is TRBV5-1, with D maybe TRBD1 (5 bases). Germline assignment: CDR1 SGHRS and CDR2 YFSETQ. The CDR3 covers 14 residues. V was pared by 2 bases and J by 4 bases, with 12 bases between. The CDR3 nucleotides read TGCGCCAGCAGCTTCGGGACGGGCCTCTATGGCTACACCTTC. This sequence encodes CASSFGTGLYGYTF. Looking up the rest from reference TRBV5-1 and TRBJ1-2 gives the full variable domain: KAGVTQTPRYLIKTRGQQVTLSCSPISGHRSVSWYQQTPGQGLQFLFEYFSETQRNKGNFPGRFSGRQFSNSRSEMNVSTLELGDSALYLCASSFGTGLYGYTFGSGTRLTVV.

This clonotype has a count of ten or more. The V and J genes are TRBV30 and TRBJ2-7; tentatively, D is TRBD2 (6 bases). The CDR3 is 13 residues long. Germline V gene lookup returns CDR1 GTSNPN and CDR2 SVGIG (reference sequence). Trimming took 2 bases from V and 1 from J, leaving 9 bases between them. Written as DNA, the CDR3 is TGTGCCTGGAGTTCGGGGGTTTCCTACGAGCAGTACTTC. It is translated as CAWSSGVSYEQYF.

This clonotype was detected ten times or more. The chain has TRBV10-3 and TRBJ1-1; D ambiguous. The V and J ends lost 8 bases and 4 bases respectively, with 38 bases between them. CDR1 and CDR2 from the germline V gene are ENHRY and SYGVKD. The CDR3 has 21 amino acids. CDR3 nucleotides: TGTGCCATCTCCCGACGGACTCTACAACGCGAGCTCAGCCATAAGGGCACTGAAGCTTTCTTT. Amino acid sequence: CAISRRTLQRELSHKGTEAFF.

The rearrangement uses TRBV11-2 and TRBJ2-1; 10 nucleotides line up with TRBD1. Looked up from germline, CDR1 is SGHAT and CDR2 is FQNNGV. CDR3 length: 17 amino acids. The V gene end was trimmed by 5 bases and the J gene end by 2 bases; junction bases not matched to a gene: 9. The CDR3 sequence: CASSPTTGGNPYNEQFF. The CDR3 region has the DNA TGTGCCAGCAGCCCAACGACAGGGGGCAATCCCTACAATGAGCAGTTCTTC.

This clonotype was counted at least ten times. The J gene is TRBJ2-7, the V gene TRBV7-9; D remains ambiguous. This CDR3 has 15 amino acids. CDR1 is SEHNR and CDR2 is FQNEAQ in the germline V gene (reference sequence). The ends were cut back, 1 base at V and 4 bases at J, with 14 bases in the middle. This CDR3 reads CASSLGGGGVYEQYF. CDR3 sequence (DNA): TGTGCCAGCAGCTTAGGAGGTGGCGGAGTATACGAGCAGTACTTC. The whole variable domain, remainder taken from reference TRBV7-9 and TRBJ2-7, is DTGVSQNPRHKITKRGQNVTFRCDPISEHNRLYWYRQTLGQGPEFLTYFQNEAQLEKSRLLSDRFSAERPKGSFSTLEIQRTEQGDSAMYLCASSLGGGGVYEQYFGPGTRLTVT.

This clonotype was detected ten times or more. Here the CDR3 reads CAWSLPSGIHEQYF. The CDR3 DNA reads TGTGCCTGGAGTCTACCGTCAGGGATCCACGAGCAGTACTTC. This sequence joins TRBV30 and TRBJ2-7; D perhaps matches TRBD1 (5 bases). The CDR3 is 14 residues long. V was pared by 2 bases and J by 5 bases, with 16 bases between. The V gene's germline CDR1 is GTSNPN and CDR2 SVGIG (reference sequence).

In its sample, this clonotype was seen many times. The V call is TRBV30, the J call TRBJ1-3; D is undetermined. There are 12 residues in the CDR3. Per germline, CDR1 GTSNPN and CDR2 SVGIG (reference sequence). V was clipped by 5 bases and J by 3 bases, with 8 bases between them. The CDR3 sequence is CAWRLLGNTIYF. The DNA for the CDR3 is TGTGCCTGGCGGCTACTTGGAAACACCATATATTTT.

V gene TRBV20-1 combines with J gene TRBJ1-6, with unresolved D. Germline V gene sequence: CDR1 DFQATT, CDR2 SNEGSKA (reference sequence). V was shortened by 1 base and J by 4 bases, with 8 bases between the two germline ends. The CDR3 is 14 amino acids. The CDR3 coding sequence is TGCAGTGCTAGAGCCCAAGGGTATAATTCACCCCTCCACTTT. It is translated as CSARAQGYNSPLHF.

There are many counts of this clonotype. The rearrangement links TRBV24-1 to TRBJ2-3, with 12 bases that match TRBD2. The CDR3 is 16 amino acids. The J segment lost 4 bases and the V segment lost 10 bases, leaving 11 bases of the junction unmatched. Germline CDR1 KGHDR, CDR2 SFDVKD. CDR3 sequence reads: CATSPGLAGGADTQYF. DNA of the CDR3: TGTGCCACTAGCCCGGGACTAGCGGGCGGGGCAGATACGCAGTATTTT.

The CDR3 bases are TGTGCCAGCTCACCCGATCTTCAGCCCGGGGAGCTGTTTTTT. Protein sequence: CASSPDLQPGELFF. The chain combines TRBV18 with TRBJ2-2; D not resolved. This CDR3 contains 14 residues. With 3 bases removed from V and 6 bases from J, the gap between germline ends came to 11 bases. The germline CDR1 and CDR2 sequences are KGHSH and LQKENI.